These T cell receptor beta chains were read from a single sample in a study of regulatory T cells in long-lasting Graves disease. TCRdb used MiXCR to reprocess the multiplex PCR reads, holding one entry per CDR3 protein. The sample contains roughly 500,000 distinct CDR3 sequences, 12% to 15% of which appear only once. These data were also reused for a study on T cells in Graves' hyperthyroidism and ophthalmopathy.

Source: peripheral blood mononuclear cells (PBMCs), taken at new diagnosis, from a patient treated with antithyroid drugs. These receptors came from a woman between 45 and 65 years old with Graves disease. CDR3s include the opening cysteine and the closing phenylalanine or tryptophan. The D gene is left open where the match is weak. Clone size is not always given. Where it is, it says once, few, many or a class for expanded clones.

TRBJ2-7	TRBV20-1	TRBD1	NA	TGCAGTGCTAGATACCCGGACAGGGTTAATAGCTACGAGCAGTACTTC	CSARYPDRVNSYEQYF
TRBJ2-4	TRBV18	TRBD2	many	TGTGCCAGCTCTCCACCCGGGAGGGGGGACATTCAGTACTTC	CASSPPGRGDIQYF
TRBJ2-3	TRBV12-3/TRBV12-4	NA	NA	TGTGCCAGCAGTTTTCGGTATATCACAGATACGCAGTATTTT	CASSFRYITDTQYF
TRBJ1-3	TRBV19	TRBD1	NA	TGTGCCAGTAGTATTTGGGACAGCTCTGGAAACACCATATATTTT	CASSIWDSSGNTIYF
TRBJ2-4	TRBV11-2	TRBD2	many	TGTGCCAGCAGCGCTAGCGGGAGGGTACCCAAAAACATTCAGTACTTC	CASSASGRVPKNIQYF
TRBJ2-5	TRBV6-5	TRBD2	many	TGTGCCAGCAGTTACCTAGCGGGAGGGGGGGAGACCCAGTACTTC	CASSYLAGGGETQYF
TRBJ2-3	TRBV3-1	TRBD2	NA	TGTGCCAGCAGACCGGGACTAGCGGGAGTCACAGATACGCAGTATTTT	CASRPGLAGVTDTQYF
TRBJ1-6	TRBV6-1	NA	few	TGTGCCAGCACCACCGGGGCCCATCCCTACAGTAATAATTCACCCCTCCACTTT	CASTTGAHPYSNNSPLHF
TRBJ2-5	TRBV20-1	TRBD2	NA	TGCAGTGCACCTACTAGCGGACAAGAGACCCAGTACTTC	CSAPTSGQETQYF
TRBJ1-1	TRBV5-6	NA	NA	TGTGCCAGCAGCTTGGACGGACCCTGGGAAGCTTTCTTT	CASSLDGPWEAFF
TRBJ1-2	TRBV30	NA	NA	TGTGCTGAACTGGGCCGACCTTATGGCTACACCTTC	CAELGRPYGYTF
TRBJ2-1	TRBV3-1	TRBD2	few	TGTGCCAGCAGCCAAGTTTATGGGGGAGGGCCTCACCATGAGCAGTTCTTC	CASSQVYGGGPHHEQFF
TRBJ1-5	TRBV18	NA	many	TGTGCCAGCTCCTCTGGCGCAGCCGGGCCCCAGCATTTT	CASSSGAAGPQHF
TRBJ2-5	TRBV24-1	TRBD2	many	TGTGCCACCAGCGCCCGGGGGGGGGTAGAGACCCAGTACTTC	CATSARGGVETQYF
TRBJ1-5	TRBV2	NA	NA	TGTGCCAGCAGTGAATTCTTCAATCAGCCCCAGCATTTT	CASSEFFNQPQHF
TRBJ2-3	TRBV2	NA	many	TGTGCCAGCAGAGCTGATGAGGGCACAGATACGCAGTATTTT	CASRADEGTDTQYF
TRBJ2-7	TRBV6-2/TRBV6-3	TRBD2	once	TGTGCCAGCAGTTACTCGGGACTAGCGGGAGGTGACGAGCAGTACTTC	CASSYSGLAGGDEQYF
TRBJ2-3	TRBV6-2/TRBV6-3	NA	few	TGTGCCAGCAGCCCCCCGAGGTCCGCGCAGTATTTT	CASSPPRSAQYF
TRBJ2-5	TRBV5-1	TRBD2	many	TGCGCCAGCAGCTTGGGATTTAGCGGGACGGATGAGACCCAGTACTTC	CASSLGFSGTDETQYF
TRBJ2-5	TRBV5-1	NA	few	TGCGCCAGCAGCTTGGATCAGGTCGAGGAGACCCAGTACTTC	CASSLDQVEETQYF
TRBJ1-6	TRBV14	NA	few	TGTGCCAGCAGCTTGGACAACTCCTATAATTCACCCCTCCACTTT	CASSLDNSYNSPLHF
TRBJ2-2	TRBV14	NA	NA	TGTGCCAGCAGCCCGGAGAGCGGGGAGCTGTTTTTT	CASSPESGELFF
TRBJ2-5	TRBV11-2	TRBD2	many	TGTGCCAGCAGCTTTAGCGGGAGAGGAGAGACCCAGTACTTC	CASSFSGRGETQYF
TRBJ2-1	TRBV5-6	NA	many	TGTGCCAGCAGCTTTGGGACGGCGGTGAGATACAATGAGCAGTTCTTC	CASSFGTAVRYNEQFF
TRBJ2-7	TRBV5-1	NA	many	TGCGCCAGCAGCAGGGGAACAGGTTCTTACGAGCAGTACTTC	CASSRGTGSYEQYF
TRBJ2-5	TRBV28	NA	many	TGTGCCAGCAGGGGGGTCGCATTGGAGACCCAGTACTTC	CASRGVALETQYF
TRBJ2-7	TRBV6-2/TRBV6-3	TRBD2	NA	TGTGCCAGCAGTTATTCCAGGACTAGCGGGATCCGCCGGGAGCAGTACTTC	CASSYSRTSGIRREQYF